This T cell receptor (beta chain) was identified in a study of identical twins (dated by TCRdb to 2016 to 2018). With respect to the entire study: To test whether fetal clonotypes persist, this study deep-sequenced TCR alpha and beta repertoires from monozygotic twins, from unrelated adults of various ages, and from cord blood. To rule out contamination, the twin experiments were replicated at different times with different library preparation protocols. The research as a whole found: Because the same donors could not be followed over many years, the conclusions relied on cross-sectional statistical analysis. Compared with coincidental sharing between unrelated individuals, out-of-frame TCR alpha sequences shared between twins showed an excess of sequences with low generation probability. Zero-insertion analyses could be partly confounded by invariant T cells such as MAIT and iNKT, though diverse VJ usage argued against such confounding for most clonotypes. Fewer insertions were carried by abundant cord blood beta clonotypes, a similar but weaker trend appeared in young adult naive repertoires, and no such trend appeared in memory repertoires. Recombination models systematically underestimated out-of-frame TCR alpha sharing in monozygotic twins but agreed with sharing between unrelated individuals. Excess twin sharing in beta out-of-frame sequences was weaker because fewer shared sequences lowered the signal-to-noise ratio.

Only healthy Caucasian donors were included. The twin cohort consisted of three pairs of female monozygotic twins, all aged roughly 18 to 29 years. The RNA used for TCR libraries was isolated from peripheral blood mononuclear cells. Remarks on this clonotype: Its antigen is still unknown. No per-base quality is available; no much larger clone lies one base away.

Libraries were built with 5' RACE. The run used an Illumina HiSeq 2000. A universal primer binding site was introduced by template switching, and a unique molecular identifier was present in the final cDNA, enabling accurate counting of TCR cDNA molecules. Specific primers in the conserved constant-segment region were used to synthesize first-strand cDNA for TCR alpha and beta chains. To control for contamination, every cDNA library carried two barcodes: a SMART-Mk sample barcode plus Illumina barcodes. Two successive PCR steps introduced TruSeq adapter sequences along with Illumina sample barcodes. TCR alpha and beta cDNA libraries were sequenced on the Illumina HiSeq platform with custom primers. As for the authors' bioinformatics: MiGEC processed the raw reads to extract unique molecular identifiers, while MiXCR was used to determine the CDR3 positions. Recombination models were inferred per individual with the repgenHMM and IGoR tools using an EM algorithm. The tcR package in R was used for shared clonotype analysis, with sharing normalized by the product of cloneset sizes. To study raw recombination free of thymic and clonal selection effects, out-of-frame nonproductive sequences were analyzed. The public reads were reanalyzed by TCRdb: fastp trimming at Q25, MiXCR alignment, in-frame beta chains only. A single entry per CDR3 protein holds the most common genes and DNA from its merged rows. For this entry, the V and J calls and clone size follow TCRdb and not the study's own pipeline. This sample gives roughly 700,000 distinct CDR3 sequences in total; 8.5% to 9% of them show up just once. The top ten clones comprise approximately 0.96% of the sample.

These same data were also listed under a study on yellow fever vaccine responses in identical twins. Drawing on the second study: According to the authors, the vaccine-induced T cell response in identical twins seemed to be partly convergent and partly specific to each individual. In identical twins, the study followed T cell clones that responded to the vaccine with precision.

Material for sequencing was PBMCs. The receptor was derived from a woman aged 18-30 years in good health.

Here the CDR3 is given as CASSYSEGVGGYTF. The DNA reads as follows: TGTGCCAGCAGTTACTCGGAGGGAGTAGGTGGCTACACCTTC. The chain is assembled from TRBV6-5 and TRBJ1-2, with the D gene not clear enough to name. V is pared back by 0 bases and J by 7 bases, with 12 bases lying between the germline termini. CDR1 and CDR2, per the germline V gene, are MNHEY and SVGAGI. The CDR3, cysteine through phenylalanine, is 14 amino acids long. Solely the CDR3 DNA is kept, with 42 bases framed from the first base.